Each of the 27 T cell receptor beta chains below was sequenced from the same sample in a study of blood T cell repertoires in COVID-19. Sequenced by immunoSEQ multiplex PCR; TCRdb stores in-frame clones only, minus some. The sample shows 50,000 or so clones, about 90% of them seen only once. Input material: peripheral blood. These receptors originate from an elderly man with acute or convalescent COVID-19.

The chain recombines TRBV7-8 with TRBJ1-5; no definite D call. The CDR3 loop spans 14 amino acids. The germline V gene encodes CDR1 SGHVS and CDR2 FQNEAQ. With 2 bases removed from V and 7 bases from J, the gap between germline ends came to 12 bases. The CDR3 is CASSLRVTGQPQHF. DNA of the CDR3: TGTGCCAGCAGCTTAAGGGTAACGGGGCAGCCCCAGCATTTT.

V usage is TRBV29-1 and J usage is TRBJ1-1; D is undetermined. Trimming removed 3 bases from V and 8 bases from J, with 13 bases in between. The CDR3 length is 12 residues. CDR1 is SQVTM and CDR2 is ANQGSEA in the germline V gene. The CDR3 is CSVEGRVYEAFF. DNA for the CDR3: TGCAGCGTTGAGGGGAGGGTATACGAAGCTTTCTTT.

Only a few counts were recorded for this clone. The chain joins TRBV11-2 to TRBJ2-7; a possible D gene is TRBD1 (5 bases). The CDR3 runs to 14 residues. The V end was cut by 4 bases, the J end by 1 base, with 11 bases between. The germline V gene encodes CDR1 SGHAT and CDR2 FQNNGV. The CDR3 region is CASSSQGGSYEQYF. The DNA for the CDR3 is TGTGCCAGCAGCTCCCAGGGCGGATCCTACGAGCAGTACTTC.

V is TRBV19 and J is TRBJ1-6; tentatively, D is TRBD1 (5 bases). V lost 1 base, J lost 8 bases, and 18 bases lay in between. CDR3 length equals 17 residues. Looked up from germline, CDR1 is LNHDA and CDR2 is SQIVND (reference sequence). As DNA, the CDR3 is TGTGCCAGTAGTATAGCCCCCGCAGGGCTTTCCGATTCACCCCTCCACTTT. Its protein is CASSIAPAGLSDSPLHF. The entire variable domain, with the rest obtained from reference TRBV19 and TRBJ1-6, is as follows: DGGITQSPKYLFRKEGQNVTLSCEQNLNHDAMYWYRQDPGQGLRLIYYSQIVNDFQKGDIAEGYSVSREKKESFPLTVTSAQKNPTAFYLCASSIAPAGLSDSPLHFGNGTRLTVT.

In its sample, this clone was seen once. The V gene is TRBV5-1, the J gene TRBJ2-2; tentatively, D is TRBD1 (5 bases). V shed 0 bases and J shed 3 bases, with 9 bases lying between them. Germline V gives CDR1 SGHRS, CDR2 YFSETQ. The CDR3 is 15 residues long. CDR3 coding DNA: TGCGCCAGCAGCTTGGACGGCAGGGACACCGGGGAGCTGTTTTTT. Translated, it gives CASSLDGRDTGELFF.

CDR3 residues: CASSLSGTGQGGYTF. The DNA for the CDR3 is TGTGCCAGCAGCCTATCCGGGACAGGCCAAGGTGGCTACACCTTC. This chain joins TRBV5-4 and TRBJ1-2; 8 positions match TRBD1. CDR3 size: 15 residues. The J segment lost 7 bases and the V segment lost 4 bases, leaving 12 bases of the junction unmatched. In germline, CDR1 is SGHNT, CDR2 YYREEE (reference sequence).

This rearrangement joins TRBV20-1 to TRBJ2-5, with 9 positions matching TRBD2. Unmatched junction bases numbered 10, after V lost 3 bases and J lost 5 bases. The germline CDR1 and CDR2 sequences are DFQATT and SNEGSKA (reference sequence). The CDR3 runs to 15 residues. The chain's CDR3 is CSASRVSGGLETQYF. The DNA of the CDR3 is TGCAGTGCTAGTAGGGTCAGCGGGGGGTTGGAGACCCAGTACTTC.

This chain joins TRBV19 and TRBJ1-4; 11 nucleotides match TRBD1. Per germline, CDR1 LNHDA and CDR2 SQIVND (reference sequence). This CDR3 is 16 amino acids long. Trimming removed 9 bases from V and 0 bases from J; junction bases left unmatched: 6. CDR3 sequence (DNA): TGTGCCAGCGCCGGGACAGGGGGAGCAACTAATGAAAAACTGTTTTTT. The encoded protein is CASAGTGGATNEKLFF.

The rearrangement uses TRBV29-1 and TRBJ2-3, with D perhaps TRBD1 (5 bases). V was cut by 5 bases and J by 1 base, with 16 bases left in between. The CDR3 is made up of 15 amino acids. Germline V lookup: CDR1 SQVTM, CDR2 ANQGSEA. Here the CDR3 reads CSVSAAGQGTDTQYF. CDR3 nucleotides: TGCAGCGTTTCTGCGGCCGGACAAGGCACAGATACGCAGTATTTT.

The rearrangement uses TRBV6-1 and TRBJ2-3; 7 nucleotides line up with TRBD1. Trimming cost V 3 bases and J 1 base; bases outside gene matches: 7. CDR3 length: 16 amino acids. Per the germline V gene, CDR1 is MNHNS and CDR2 is SASEGT. The CDR3 sequence is CASSDPRGRGTDTQYF. In DNA, the CDR3 is TGTGCCAGCAGTGATCCTAGGGGGCGCGGCACAGATACGCAGTATTTT.

This sequence joins TRBV5-1 and TRBJ1-1; a possible D gene is TRBD1 (5 bases). The ends were cut back, 0 bases at V and 1 base at J, with 10 bases in the middle. Germline CDR1 reads SGHRS; CDR2 reads YFSETQ. This CDR3 region has 15 residues. CDR3 sequence (DNA): TGCGCCAGCAGCTTGGCCGGGGGAGAGAACACTGAAGCTTTCTTT. The encoded protein is CASSLAGGENTEAFF.

The chain combines TRBV5-1 with TRBJ2-2; TRBD1 is a possible D gene (6 bases). V was shortened by 4 bases and J by 0 bases, with 16 bases between the two germline ends. The CDR3 is 17 residues long. Per the germline V gene, CDR1 is SGHRS and CDR2 is YFSETQ. In nucleotides, the CDR3 is TGCGCCAGCAGCCCGAGAGGGGACACCGCGAACACCGGGGAGCTGTTTTTT. Translation gives CASSPRGDTANTGELFF.

This chain links TRBV27 with TRBJ1-6; tentative D call: TRBD1 (6 bases). V was clipped by 4 bases and J by 6 bases, with 16 bases between them. The germline CDR1 and CDR2 sequences are MNHEY and SMNVEV (reference sequence). This CDR3 region has 16 residues. Written as DNA, the CDR3 is TGTGCCAGCAGTTCGACGGATAGGGGGTCTAATTCACCCCTCCACTTT. Translating it yields CASSSTDRGSNSPLHF.

This clone was detected only once. The chain couples TRBV7-9 to TRBJ1-4; TRBD1 agrees at 9 bases. Germline-derived CDR1 and CDR2 are SEHNR and FQNEAQ (reference sequence). The V and J ends lost 5 bases and 7 bases, in that order; junction bases with no gene match: 5. The CDR3 runs 14 residues. CDR3 protein: CASSGRTGAEKLFF. CDR3 DNA: TGTGCCAGCAGCGGCCGGACAGGGGCTGAAAAACTGTTTTTT.

The rearrangement links TRBV3-1 (or the pseudogene TRBV3-2) to TRBJ1-2; D is perhaps TRBD1 (5 bases). The CDR3 length is 14 residues. Germline CDR1 LGHDT, CDR2 YNNKEL (reference sequence). Trimming took 0 bases from V and 7 from J, leaving 12 bases between them. The CDR3 sequence: CASSQDPRVSGYTF. CDR3 bases: TGTGCCAGCAGCCAAGACCCCAGGGTTAGTGGCTACACCTTC.

This clone occurred once. V usage is TRBV11-3 and J usage is TRBJ1-2; a weak D match, TRBD1 (5 bases). With 5 bases removed from V and 6 bases from J, the gap between germline ends came to 10 bases. Germline V gene data show CDR1 as SGHNT and CDR2 as YENEEA. The CDR3 is 12 amino acids. CDR3 loop: CASSHQGDGYTF. In DNA, the CDR3 is TGTGCCAGCAGCCACCAGGGTGATGGCTACACCTTC.

This clone has just one count. This chain connects TRBV24-1 to TRBJ2-3; D might be TRBD2 (7 bases). The germline V gene encodes CDR1 KGHDR and CDR2 SFDVKD. The CDR3 length is 16 residues. The V end was cut by 4 bases, the J end by 4 bases, with 17 bases between. The CDR3 sequence: CATSDPRGGHSDTQYF. CDR3 coding DNA: TGTGCCACCAGTGACCCGAGGGGGGGCCACTCAGATACGCAGTATTTT.

This chain connects TRBV3-1 (or the pseudogene TRBV3-2) to TRBJ2-1; TRBD2 matches at 9 bases. V was clipped by 4 bases and J by 6 bases; unmatched bases: 13. The CDR3 is 17 amino acids. Germline V lookup: CDR1 LGHDT, CDR2 YNNKEL (reference sequence). CDR3 DNA sequence: TGTGCCAGCAGCCGAAGCGGGGGGCCTAGTTTAAGCAATGAGCAGTTCTTC. Translation gives CASSRSGGPSLSNEQFF.

This clone was detected only a few times. The J gene is TRBJ2-3, the V gene TRBV7-2, with 7 nucleotides matching TRBD1. From germline, CDR1 is SGHTA and CDR2 FQGNSA. V dropped 8 bases and J dropped 1; count of bases not matched to a gene: 6. The length of the CDR3 is 14 residues. The chain's CDR3 is CASGQVGGTDTQYF. The DNA of the CDR3 is TGTGCCAGCGGACAGGTCGGAGGCACAGATACGCAGTATTTT.

The V call is TRBV5-1, the J call TRBJ2-5, with D possibly TRBD2 on 5 matching bases. The CDR3 is 13 residues long. The V and J ends lost 5 bases and 9 bases respectively, with 17 bases between them. Germline V lookup: CDR1 SGHRS, CDR2 YFSETQ. The CDR3 DNA sequence: TGCGCCAGCAGACCGGACTCACATGGTCCCCAGTACTTC. This translates into CASRPDSHGPQYF. Together with reference TRBV5-1 and TRBJ2-5, the CDR3 gives the full variable domain: KAGVTQTPRYLIKTRGQQVTLSCSPISGHRSVSWYQQTPGQGLQFLFEYFSETQRNKGNFPGRFSGRQFSNSRSEMNVSTLELGDSALYLCASRPDSHGPQYFGPGTRLLVL.

This rearrangement joins TRBV6-5 to TRBJ1-4; possible D gene TRBD1, 6 bases. The CDR3 has 14 amino acids. V shed 6 bases and J shed 6 bases, with 14 bases lying between them. In germline, CDR1 is MNHEY, CDR2 SVGAGI. In nucleotides, the CDR3 is TGTGCCAGCAGCCGTCAGGGGAGGGATGAAAAACTGTTTTTT. It specifies CASSRQGRDEKLFF.

CDR3 in DNA: TGTGCCAGCAGTGAACAGGACACTGAAGCTTTCTTT. Residues: CASSEQDTEAFF. The V and J genes are TRBV2 and TRBJ1-1; D is unclear. V shed 2 bases and J shed 3 bases, with 4 bases lying between them. CDR1 is SNHLY and CDR2 is FYNNEI in the germline V gene. The CDR3 length is 12 residues.

The chain combines TRBV5-1 with TRBJ2-5; 7 nucleotides line up with TRBD1. Per germline, CDR1 SGHRS and CDR2 YFSETQ. V trimming: 4 bases; J trimming: 4 bases; junction bases outside the gene matches: 10. The CDR3 loop spans 15 amino acids. CDR3 sequence reads: CASSIQTGMGETQYF. The DNA of the CDR3 is TGCGCCAGCAGCATACAGACAGGGATGGGAGAGACCCAGTACTTC.

The count of this clone is one. The V and J genes are TRBV18 and TRBJ1-5; 7 nucleotides match TRBD1. V trimming: 6 bases; J trimming: 11 bases; junction bases outside the gene matches: 13. The CDR3 has 14 residues. Germline loops: CDR1 KGHSH, CDR2 LQKENI. CDR3 nucleotides: TGTGCCAGCTCGTGGGGACAGCCTCCGGAGACCCAGCATTTT. This codes for CASSWGQPPETQHF.

CDR3 region: CASSLRQGLSNQPQHF. The DNA for the CDR3 is TGTGCCAGCAGTTTAAGGCAGGGTTTGAGCAATCAGCCCCAGCATTTT. The V gene is TRBV27, the J gene TRBJ1-5; TRBD1 is a possible D gene (5 bases). Germline assignment: CDR1 MNHEY and CDR2 SMNVEV (reference sequence). The CDR3 is 16 amino acids. V shed 2 bases and J shed 1 base, with 12 bases lying between them.

This clone was detected once. J is TRBJ1-1 and V is TRBV28; D is perhaps TRBD1 (6 bases). Trimming shortened V by 8 bases and J by 5 bases, and 18 bases separated the two germline ends. CDR1 is MDHEN and CDR2 is SYDVKM in the germline V gene. The CDR3 has 14 amino acids. The CDR3 DNA reads as TGTGCCAGCTGTACTACAGGGAGGGTTACTGAAGCTTTCTTT. It yields the protein CASCTTGRVTEAFF.

The rearrangement links TRBV4-2 to TRBJ1-2; 10 nucleotides match TRBD1. The V gene's germline CDR1 is LGHNA and CDR2 YNFKEQ. The V gene end was trimmed by 4 bases and the J gene end by 2 bases; junction bases not matched to a gene: 4. CDR3 size: 15 residues. For the CDR3, the DNA is TGTGCCAGCAGCCCCGGGACAGGGGACAACTATGGCTACACCTTC. The encoded protein is CASSPGTGDNYGYTF.